This TCR beta chain was recorded in a study of blood T cells in healthy people across ages. Points from the study as a whole: Higher naive T cell percentage went strongly together with higher TCR beta diversity. Estimates of total diversity, which came from one million sequenced T cells, were considered to be underestimates.

The germline V gene encodes CDR1 SGHRS and CDR2 YFSETQ. This CDR3 contains 15 residues. Note on this clonotype: The antigen is undetermined. The junction departs from the called germline gene at one end, perhaps through a read error.

PCR was performed a second time for about 7 to 12 cycles using a sample-barcoded 5' primer and a J-beta primer mix. No fewer than 3 million CDR3-containing paired-end reads came from each sample. TCRdb re-called the 5' RACE reads through MiXCR, storing one row per CDR3 protein. The sample contains about 1,500,000 distinct CDR3 sequences, roughly 27% of which appear only once. Sample: blood. The sequence was collected from a woman aged 30 to 39 in good health. This chain connects TRBV5-1 to TRBJ2-3, with 13 bases matching TRBD2. CDR3 loop: CANSEGTSGADTQYF. Written as DNA, the CDR3 is TGCGCCAACAGCGAGGGGACTAGCGGGGCAGATACGCAGTATTTT.